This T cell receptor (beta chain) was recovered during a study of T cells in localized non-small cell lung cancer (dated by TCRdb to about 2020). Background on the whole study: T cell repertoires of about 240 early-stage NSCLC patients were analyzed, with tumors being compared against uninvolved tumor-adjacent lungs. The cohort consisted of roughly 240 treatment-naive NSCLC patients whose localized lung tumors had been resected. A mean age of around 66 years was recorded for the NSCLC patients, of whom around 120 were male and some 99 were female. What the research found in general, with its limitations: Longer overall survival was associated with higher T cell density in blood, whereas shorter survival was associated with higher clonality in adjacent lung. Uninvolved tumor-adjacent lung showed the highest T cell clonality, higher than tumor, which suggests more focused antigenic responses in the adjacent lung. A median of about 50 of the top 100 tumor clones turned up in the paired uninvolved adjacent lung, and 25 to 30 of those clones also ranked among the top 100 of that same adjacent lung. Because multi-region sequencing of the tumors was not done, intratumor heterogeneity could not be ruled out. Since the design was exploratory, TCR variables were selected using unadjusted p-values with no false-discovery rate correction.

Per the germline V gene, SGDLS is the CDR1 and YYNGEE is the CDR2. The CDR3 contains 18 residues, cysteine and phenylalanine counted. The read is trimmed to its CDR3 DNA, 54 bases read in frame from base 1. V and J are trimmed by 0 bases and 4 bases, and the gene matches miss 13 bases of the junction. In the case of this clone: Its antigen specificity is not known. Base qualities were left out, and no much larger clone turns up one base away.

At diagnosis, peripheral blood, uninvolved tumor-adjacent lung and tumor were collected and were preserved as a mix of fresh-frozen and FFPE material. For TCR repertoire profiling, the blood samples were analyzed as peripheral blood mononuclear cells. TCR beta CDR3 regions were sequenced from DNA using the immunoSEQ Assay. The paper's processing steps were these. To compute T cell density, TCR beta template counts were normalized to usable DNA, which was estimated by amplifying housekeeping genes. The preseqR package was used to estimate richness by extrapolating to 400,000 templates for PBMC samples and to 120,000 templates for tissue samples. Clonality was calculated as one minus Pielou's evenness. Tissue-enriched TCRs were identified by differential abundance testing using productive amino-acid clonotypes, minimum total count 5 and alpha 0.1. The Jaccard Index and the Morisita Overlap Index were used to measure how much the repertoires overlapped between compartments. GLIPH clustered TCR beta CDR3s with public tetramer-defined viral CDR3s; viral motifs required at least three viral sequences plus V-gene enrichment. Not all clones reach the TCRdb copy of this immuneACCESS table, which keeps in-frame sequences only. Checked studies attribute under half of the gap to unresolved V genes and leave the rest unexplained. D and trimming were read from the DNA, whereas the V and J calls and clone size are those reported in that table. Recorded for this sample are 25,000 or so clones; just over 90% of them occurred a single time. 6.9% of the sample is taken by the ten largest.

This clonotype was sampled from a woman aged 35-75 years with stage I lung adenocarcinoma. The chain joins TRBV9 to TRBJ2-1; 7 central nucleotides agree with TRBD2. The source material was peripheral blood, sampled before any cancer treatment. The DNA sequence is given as TGTGCCAGCAGCGTAGATGGGCGGCTAGCGGCACTGTACAATGAGCAGTTCTTC. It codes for CASSVDGRLAALYNEQFF.